Listed below are T cell receptor beta chains from one sample, sequenced in a study of shared clonotypes between healthy human individuals. TCRdb's table, derived via immunoSEQ multiplex PCR, lists solely in-frame clones and lacks some. This table holds over a million clones, approximately 78% found once. The sample consisted of memory CD4+ T cells from PBMCs. Receptors originate from a man aged 18-30 years in good health. Some clones in this sample may be carry-over from other donors' samples. The CDR3 runs from the conserved cysteine through the conserved F or W. D genes are given only for firm matches. Clone size, where shown, is once, few, many, or a class for clones that have expanded.

d_call: .
j_call: TRBJ1-4
clone_size: .
v_call: TRBV29-1
cdr3_nt: TGCAGCGTCGAACCATTGGGTGGGCACTATGAAAAACTGTTTTTT
cdr3_aa: CSVEPLGGHYEKLFF

d_call: .
j_call: TRBJ2-1
clone_size: .
v_call: TRBV28
cdr3_nt: TGTGCCAGCAGTACTCTGTCACCCAGCACCTACAATGAGCAGTTCTTC
cdr3_aa: CASSTLSPSTYNEQFF

d_call: .
j_call: TRBJ2-3
clone_size: many
v_call: TRBV28
cdr3_nt: TGTGCCAGCAGCCCGGGTGGCCCAGATACGCAGTATTTT
cdr3_aa: CASSPGGPDTQYF

d_call: TRBD1
j_call: TRBJ1-1
clone_size: .
v_call: TRBV7-9
cdr3_nt: TGTGCCAGCAGCAGGGGACAGCTGAACACTGAAGCTTTCTTT
cdr3_aa: CASSRGQLNTEAFF

d_call: .
j_call: TRBJ2-2
clone_size: .
v_call: TRBV19
cdr3_nt: TGTGCCACGCTTAGAACCGGGGAGCTGTTTTTT
cdr3_aa: CATLRTGELFF

d_call: TRBD1
j_call: TRBJ2-1
clone_size: .
v_call: TRBV5-1
cdr3_nt: TGCGCCAGCAGCATCGGGACAGGGGATGAGCAGTTCTTC
cdr3_aa: CASSIGTGDEQFF

d_call: .
j_call: TRBJ1-3
clone_size: .
v_call: TRBV15
cdr3_nt: TGTGCCACCAGCAGAACTAGGGAGGGTGGAAACACCATATATTTT
cdr3_aa: CATSRTREGGNTIYF

d_call: .
j_call: TRBJ2-7
clone_size: .
v_call: TRBV28
cdr3_nt: TGTGCCAGCACCGGCCGGCCCTACGAGCAGTACTTC
cdr3_aa: CASTGRPYEQYF

d_call: .
j_call: TRBJ2-5
clone_size: .
v_call: TRBV30
cdr3_nt: TGTGCTGCGGGGACCCGGGCAGAGACCCAGTACTTC
cdr3_aa: CAAGTRAETQYF

d_call: .
j_call: TRBJ1-3
clone_size: .
v_call: TRBV5-1
cdr3_nt: TGCGCCAGCAGCTTGGCAGGCTCTGGAAACACCATATATTTT
cdr3_aa: CASSLAGSGNTIYF

d_call: TRBD1
j_call: TRBJ1-2
clone_size: many
v_call: TRBV10-1
cdr3_nt: TGCGCCAGCAGTGGGGGGCACAGGGGGCCTAACTATGGCTACACCTTC
cdr3_aa: CASSGGHRGPNYGYTF

d_call: .
j_call: TRBJ2-5
clone_size: .
v_call: TRBV29-1
cdr3_nt: TGCAGCGTTGTGGGCCTCCAAGAGACCCAGTACTTC
cdr3_aa: CSVVGLQETQYF

d_call: .
j_call: TRBJ1-1
clone_size: .
v_call: TRBV6-5
cdr3_nt: TGTGCCAGCAGCTCCGGGACGGACGCTGAAGCTTTCTTT
cdr3_aa: CASSSGTDAEAFF

d_call: .
j_call: TRBJ2-7
clone_size: .
v_call: TRBV30
cdr3_nt: TGTGCCTGGACCTTGGGGGGTTCCGGGTCCTACGAGCAGTACTTC
cdr3_aa: CAWTLGGSGSYEQYF

d_call: TRBD1
j_call: TRBJ1-1
clone_size: .
v_call: TRBV6-1
cdr3_nt: TGTGCCAGCAGTGAAGAAGGGGGCCCGGGAGCTTTCTTT
cdr3_aa: CASSEEGGPGAFF

d_call: TRBD1
j_call: TRBJ2-2
clone_size: .
v_call: TRBV5-5
cdr3_nt: TGTGCCAGCAGCTTGGTAGCAGGGGGTACCGGGGAGCTGTTTTTT
cdr3_aa: CASSLVAGGTGELFF

d_call: .
j_call: TRBJ1-5
clone_size: many
v_call: TRBV28
cdr3_nt: TGTGCCAGCATCCCAAGTAGGTCGAGGTATAGCAATCAGCCCCAGCATTTT
cdr3_aa: CASIPSRSRYSNQPQHF

d_call: .
j_call: TRBJ2-6
clone_size: few
v_call: TRBV10-3
cdr3_nt: TGTGCCATAGAACAGCCTGGGGCCAACGTCCTGACTTTC
cdr3_aa: CAIEQPGANVLTF

d_call: .
j_call: TRBJ1-3
clone_size: .
v_call: TRBV10-3
cdr3_nt: TGTGCCATCAGTGAACGGGGAGCGGACACCATATATTTT
cdr3_aa: CAISERGADTIYF

d_call: TRBD2
j_call: TRBJ2-2
clone_size: .
v_call: TRBV25-1
cdr3_nt: TGTGCCAGCAGTGACCTGACCGGGACTAGCGGAAACACCGGGGAGCTGTTTTTT
cdr3_aa: CASSDLTGTSGNTGELFF

d_call: .
j_call: TRBJ2-3
clone_size: .
v_call: TRBV9
cdr3_nt: TGTGCCAGCAGGGCGGGAACGTACCTCACAGATACGCAGTATTTT
cdr3_aa: CASRAGTYLTDTQYF

d_call: TRBD2
j_call: TRBJ2-1
clone_size: .
v_call: TRBV7-3
cdr3_nt: TGTGCCAGCAGCTTGACTAGCGGGTCTATCGGGCATGAGCAGTTCTTC
cdr3_aa: CASSLTSGSIGHEQFF

d_call: .
j_call: TRBJ1-2
clone_size: few
v_call: TRBV7-9
cdr3_nt: TGTGCCAGCAGCCCCCAGAACTATGGCTACACCTTC
cdr3_aa: CASSPQNYGYTF

d_call: .
j_call: TRBJ2-3
clone_size: once
v_call: TRBV5-1
cdr3_nt: TGCGCCAGCAGCTTACAGGGTTCAGATACGCAGTATTTT
cdr3_aa: CASSLQGSDTQYF

d_call: TRBD2
j_call: TRBJ2-7
clone_size: .
v_call: TRBV5-1
cdr3_nt: TGCGCCAGCAGCCCGGCCGGGACTAGGGGGTACGAGCAGTACTTC
cdr3_aa: CASSPAGTRGYEQYF

d_call: .
j_call: TRBJ1-4
clone_size: .
v_call: TRBV30
cdr3_nt: TGTGCCTGGAGCGGGGGGCAGGAGAATGAAAAACTGTTTTTT
cdr3_aa: CAWSGGQENEKLFF

d_call: TRBD1
j_call: TRBJ1-1
clone_size: .
v_call: TRBV19
cdr3_nt: TGTGCCAGTAGTATAAGGGGGCGGACTGAAGCTTTCTTT
cdr3_aa: CASSIRGRTEAFF